Each of the 14 T cell receptor beta chains below was sequenced from the same sample in a study of response to subunit inactivated influenza vaccine. In TCRdb, the RT-PCR reads were re-called with MiXCR into one record per CDR3 protein. Altogether roughly 190,000 distinct CDR3 sequences are present, approximately 15% being singletons, with the ten largest covering approximately 24%. Material: CD8+ T cells sorted from PBMCs, obtained 5 days after vaccination. The receptors shown here come from a man aged 50-59 years who received an inactivated influenza vaccine.

Only a few counts were recorded for this clonotype. V gene TRBV10-3 combines with J gene TRBJ2-1, with D tentatively TRBD2 (6 bases). The V end lost 3 bases, the J end lost 4 bases, and 13 bases lay between the germline ends. CDR1 and CDR2 (germline): ENHRY, SYGVKD. The CDR3 has 15 residues. In DNA, the CDR3 is TGTGCCATCAGTGACCGGGACTTGAAATACAATGAGCAGTTCTTC. Translated, it gives CAISDRDLKYNEQFF.

The rearrangement uses TRBV12-3 or TRBV12-4 and TRBJ2-2, with TRBD1 as a possible D gene (5 bases). CDR3 length equals 14 residues. V was clipped by 3 bases and J by 0 bases, with 5 bases between them. The CDR3 spells CASSLTANTGELFF. DNA for the CDR3: TGTGCCAGCAGTTTGACAGCGAACACCGGGGAGCTGTTTTTT.

The chain carries TRBV27 and TRBJ2-4, with 12 bases fitting TRBD2. Germline lookup yields CDR1 MNHEY and CDR2 SMNVEV (reference sequence). The V segment lost 7 bases and the J segment 5 bases; nucleotides outside the gene matches: 9. The CDR3 loop spans 16 amino acids. This CDR3 reads CASMGGLAGSQNIQYF. Written as DNA, the CDR3 is TGTGCCAGCATGGGGGGACTAGCGGGTAGCCAAAACATTCAGTACTTC.

This clonotype was counted only a few times. The chain is built from TRBV20-1 and TRBJ2-1; D is unclear. Germline-derived CDR1 and CDR2 are DFQATT and SNEGSKA (reference sequence). The CDR3 covers 13 residues. Trimming removed 2 bases at V and 0 bases at J, with 5 bases between. In DNA form, the CDR3 reads TGCAGTGCTAGAATGAGCTCCTACAATGAGCAGTTCTTC. As protein: CSARMSSYNEQFF.

This clonotype was detected a few times. The chain has TRBV6-5 and TRBJ2-1, with 11 bases fitting TRBD2. Germline V gives CDR1 MNHEY, CDR2 SVGAGI. The CDR3 length is 15 residues. J gave up 8 bases and V 1 base, and 4 bases lay outside the gene matches. The CDR3: CASSYLAGGPDEQFF. The CDR3 nucleotides are TGTGCCAGCAGTTACTTAGCGGGGGGGCCCGATGAGCAGTTCTTC.

This clonotype was seen a few times. J is TRBJ2-7 and V is TRBV9, with TRBD2 identical over 7 bases. The V gene end was trimmed by 0 bases and the J gene end by 3 bases; junction bases not matched to a gene: 6. The CDR3 covers 15 residues. Germline V gene lookup returns CDR1 SGDLS and CDR2 YYNGEE. The CDR3 DNA follows: TGTGCCAGCAGCGTAGCGGCTGGGACTAACTACGAGCAGTACTTC. It yields the protein CASSVAAGTNYEQYF.

This clonotype was seen many times. The chain uses TRBV29-1 and TRBJ1-2; maybe TRBD1 (6 bases). Germline CDR1 SQVTM, CDR2 ANQGSEA. CDR3 length: 14 residues. Deletions cut 0 bases from V and 5 bases from J, with 13 bases between. The CDR3 region is CSVEDWGAGYGYTF. The CDR3, as DNA: TGCAGCGTTGAAGATTGGGGGGCTGGGTATGGCTACACCTTC.

This clonotype was picked up a small number of times. This chain links TRBV28 with TRBJ2-1; a possible D gene is TRBD2 (6 bases). The CDR3 totals 15 residues. Trimming shortened V by 3 bases and J by 2 bases, and 11 bases separated the two germline ends. Germline V gene data show CDR1 as MDHEN and CDR2 as SYDVKM. CDR3 protein: CASSFDAGPYNEQFF. The CDR3 DNA reads as TGTGCCAGCAGTTTCGATGCGGGGCCCTACAATGAGCAGTTCTTC. Based on the CDR3 plus reference TRBV28 and TRBJ2-1, the full variable domain is DVKVTQSSRYLVKRTGEKVFLECVQDMDHENMFWYRQDPGLGLRLIYFSYDVKMKEKGDIPEGYSVSREKKERFSLILESASTNQTSMYLCASSFDAGPYNEQFFGPGTRLTVL.

There are a few counts of this clonotype. This chain connects TRBV4-3 to TRBJ2-3; 14 nucleotides agree with TRBD2. This CDR3 contains 16 residues. The germline gives CDR1 LGHNA, CDR2 YSLEER. With 3 bases clipped from V and 7 bases from J, the junction kept 6 bases outside the gene matches. The CDR3 region is CASSHRLAGGLNTQYF. As DNA, the CDR3 is TGCGCCAGCAGCCATCGACTAGCGGGGGGGCTGAATACGCAGTATTTT.

This clonotype was observed many times. The V and J genes are TRBV5-1 and TRBJ2-1; TRBD2 matches 8 bases. Germline CDR1 reads SGHRS; CDR2 reads YFSETQ. This CDR3 contains 16 residues. J was trimmed by 5 bases and V by 1 base; bases with no gene match: 8. This CDR3 is CASSLRLTSANNEQFF. Here the CDR3 DNA reads TGCGCCAGCAGCTTGAGGTTGACTAGCGCCAACAATGAGCAGTTCTTC. Using reference TRBV5-1 and TRBJ2-1 for the parts outside the CDR3, the full variable domain is KAGVTQTPRYLIKTRGQQVTLSCSPISGHRSVSWYQQTPGQGLQFLFEYFSETQRNKGNFPGRFSGRQFSNSRSEMNVSTLELGDSALYLCASSLRLTSANNEQFFGPGTRLTVL.

This clonotype has a count of ten or more. The chain recombines TRBV5-1 with TRBJ1-1; 7 nucleotides align to TRBD1. The junction had 4 bases not matched to a gene; V was cut back by 4 bases and J by 1 base. The CDR3 has 14 residues. Germline V CDR1 and CDR2: SGHRS, YFSETQ. The CDR3 loop reads CASSPTGSNTEAFF. In DNA, the CDR3 is TGCGCCAGCAGCCCGACAGGGTCGAACACTGAAGCTTTCTTT.

A few counts support this clonotype. The V and J genes are TRBV5-1 and TRBJ1-1; D gene ambiguous. The V gene lost 0 bases and the J gene lost 1 base, with 10 bases spanning the gap. Germline V CDR1 and CDR2: SGHRS, YFSETQ. The CDR3 loop spans 15 amino acids. The CDR3 DNA sequence: TGCGCCAGCAGCTTGGGCCTGGGTGGGAACACTGAAGCTTTCTTT. Its translation is CASSLGLGGNTEAFF.

For the CDR3, the DNA is TGTGCCAGCCAACTCTACAATGAGCAGTTCTTC. This codes for CASQLYNEQFF. J is TRBJ2-1 and V is TRBV27, with D unclear. The CDR3 totals 11 residues. Per the germline V gene, CDR1 is MNHEY and CDR2 is SMNVEV (reference sequence). The ends were cut back, 8 bases at V and 3 bases at J, with 5 bases in the middle.

This clonotype has just one count. The chain has TRBV28 and TRBJ2-1, with a tentative D call TRBD2 (5 bases). V lost 5 bases, J lost 4 bases, and 15 bases lay in between. Germline-derived CDR1 and CDR2 are MDHEN and SYDVKM. The CDR3 consists of 15 residues. The CDR3 sequence is CASSLSPSSYNEQFF. Written as DNA, the CDR3 is TGTGCCAGCAGTCTTAGCCCTAGCTCTTACAATGAGCAGTTCTTC.